This T cell receptor beta chain is from a study of shared clonotypes between healthy human individuals. Assay: immunoSEQ multiplex PCR; the TCRdb copy retains only in-frame clones and omits some. Here the sample spans about 710,000 clones, more than 70% being singletons. The CDR3 extends over 14 amino acids. Germline V lookup: CDR1 SGHAT, CDR2 FQNNGV. Trimming stripped 5 bases from V and 8 bases from J, with 16 bases between. Material: memory CD4+ T cells sorted from blood. Subset of the sample: CD45RA-negative fraction. The genes are TRBV11-2 and TRBJ2-1; D unclear. This clonotype was obtained from a woman in her twenties or thirties in good health. CDR3 DNA sequence: TGTGCCAGCAGCCCCCTTAGGGCCTTCGATGAGCAGTTCTTC. Translation: CASSPLRAFDEQFF. Based on the CDR3 plus reference TRBV11-2 and TRBJ2-1, the full variable domain is EAGVAQSPRYKIIEKRQSVAFWCNPISGHATLYWYQQILGQGPKLLIQFQNNGVVDDSQLPKDRFSAERLKGVDSTLKIQPAKLEDSAVYLCASSPLRAFDEQFFGPGTRLTVL.